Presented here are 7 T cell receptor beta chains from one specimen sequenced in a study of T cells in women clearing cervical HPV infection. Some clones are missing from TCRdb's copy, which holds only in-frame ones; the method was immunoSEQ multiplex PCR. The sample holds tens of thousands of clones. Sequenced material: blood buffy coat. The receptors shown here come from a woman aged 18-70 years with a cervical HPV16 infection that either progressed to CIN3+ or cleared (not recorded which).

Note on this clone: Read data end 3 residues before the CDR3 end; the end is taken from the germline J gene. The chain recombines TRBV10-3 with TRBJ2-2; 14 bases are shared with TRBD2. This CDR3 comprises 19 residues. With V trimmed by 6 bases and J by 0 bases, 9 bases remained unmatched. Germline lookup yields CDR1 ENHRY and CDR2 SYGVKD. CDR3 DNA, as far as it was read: TGTGCCATCAGACCGGGACTAGCGGGAGCTCCGGCGAACACCGGGGAG. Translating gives CAIRPGLAGAPANTGE. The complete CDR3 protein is CAIRPGLAGAPANTGELFF.

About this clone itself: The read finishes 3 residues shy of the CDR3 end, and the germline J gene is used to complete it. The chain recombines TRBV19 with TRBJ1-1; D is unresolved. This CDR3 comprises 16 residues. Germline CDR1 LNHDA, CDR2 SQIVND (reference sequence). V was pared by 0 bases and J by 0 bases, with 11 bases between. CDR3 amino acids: CASSIDRRALNTEAFF. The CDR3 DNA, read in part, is TGTGCCAGTAGTATAGATCGGAGGGCCCTGAACACTGAA.

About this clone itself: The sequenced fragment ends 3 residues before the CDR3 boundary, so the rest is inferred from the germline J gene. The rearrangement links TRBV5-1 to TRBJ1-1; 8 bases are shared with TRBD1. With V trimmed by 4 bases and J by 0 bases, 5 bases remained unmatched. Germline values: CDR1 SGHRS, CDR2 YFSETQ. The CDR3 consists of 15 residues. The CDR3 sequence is CASSPTGGLNTEAFF. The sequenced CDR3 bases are TGCGCCAGCAGCCCCACAGGGGGTCTGAACACTGAA. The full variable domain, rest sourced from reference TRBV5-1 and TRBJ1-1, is KAGVTQTPRYLIKTRGQQVTLSCSPISGHRSVSWYQQTPGQGLQFLFEYFSETQRNKGNFPGRFSGRQFSNSRSEMNVSTLELGDSALYLCASSPTGGLNTEAFFGQGTRLTVV.

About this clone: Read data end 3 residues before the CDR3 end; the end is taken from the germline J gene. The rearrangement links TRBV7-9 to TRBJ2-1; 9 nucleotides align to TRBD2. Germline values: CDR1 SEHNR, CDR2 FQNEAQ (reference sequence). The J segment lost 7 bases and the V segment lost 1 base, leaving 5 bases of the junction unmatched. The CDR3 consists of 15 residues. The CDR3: CASSLGLAAFNEQFF. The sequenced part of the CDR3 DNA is TGTGCCAGCAGCTTAGGACTAGCGGCCTTTAATGAG.

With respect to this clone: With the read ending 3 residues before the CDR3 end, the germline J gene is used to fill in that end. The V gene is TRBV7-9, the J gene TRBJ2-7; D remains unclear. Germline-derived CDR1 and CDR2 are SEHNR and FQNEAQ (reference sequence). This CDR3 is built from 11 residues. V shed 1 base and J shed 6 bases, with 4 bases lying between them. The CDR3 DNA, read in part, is TGTGCCAGCAGCTTAGAGGTCGAG. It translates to CASSLEVE. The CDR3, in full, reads CASSLEVEQYF.

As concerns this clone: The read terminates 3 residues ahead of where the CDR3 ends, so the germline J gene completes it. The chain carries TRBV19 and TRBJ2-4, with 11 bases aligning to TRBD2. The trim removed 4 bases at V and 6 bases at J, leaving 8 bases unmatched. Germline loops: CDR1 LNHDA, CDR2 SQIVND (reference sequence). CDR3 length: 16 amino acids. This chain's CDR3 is CASSTIAGGPLNIQYF. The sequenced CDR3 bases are TGTGCCAGTAGTACCATAGCGGGGGGGCCTTTAAACATT.

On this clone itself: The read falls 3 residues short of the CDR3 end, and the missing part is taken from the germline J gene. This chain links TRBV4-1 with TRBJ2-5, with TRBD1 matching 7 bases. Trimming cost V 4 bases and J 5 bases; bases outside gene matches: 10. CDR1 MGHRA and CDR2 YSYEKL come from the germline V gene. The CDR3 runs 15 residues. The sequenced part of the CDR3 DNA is TGCGCCAGCAGCCTCATGGAAGGGGGCATGGAGACC. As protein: CASSLMEGGMET. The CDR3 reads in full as CASSLMEGGMETQYF.